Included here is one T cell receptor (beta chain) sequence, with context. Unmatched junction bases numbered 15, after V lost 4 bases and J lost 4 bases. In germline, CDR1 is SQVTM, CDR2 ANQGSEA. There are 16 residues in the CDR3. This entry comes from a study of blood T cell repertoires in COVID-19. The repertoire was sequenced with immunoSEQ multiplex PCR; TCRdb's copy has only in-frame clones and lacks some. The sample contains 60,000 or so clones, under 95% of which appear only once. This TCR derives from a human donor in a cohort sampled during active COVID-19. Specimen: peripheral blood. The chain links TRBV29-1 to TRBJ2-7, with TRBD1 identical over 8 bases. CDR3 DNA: TGCAGCGTTGCGGGCCCATCGGACAGGGTGGAGTACGAGCAGTACTTC. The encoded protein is CSVAGPSDRVEYEQYF.